This T cell receptor (delta chain) stems from a study of Vδ1+ human thymocytes. Study-wide findings and caveats: Thymic TRG and TRD repertoires appeared highly polyclonal. Unlike peripheral blood Vdelta1+ controls, thymic delta-chain sequences included about 20% Vdelta2 and few Vdelta3.

A few counts support this clone. What it binds is not known. Between about 97% and 99.6% of sorted thymocytes were Vdelta1+. There are 23 residues in the CDR3. Per germline, CDR1 TSWWSYY and CDR2 QGS. V trimming: 1 base; J trimming: 0 bases; junction bases outside the gene matches: 23. RNA was extracted from the cells and then reverse transcribed. Pooled V-gene forward primers with one constant-region reverse primer generated the CDR3 amplicons by multiplex PCR. TCRdb re-called clones from the multiplex PCR reads via CATT. The table lists over 20,000 delta-chain clones, about 8% of them singletons. The receptor's source is a child younger than two who had congenital heart surgery. V and J are TRDV1 and TRDJ1; 10 bases align to TRDD3. Sequencing was carried out using Vdelta1+ gamma-delta thymocytes from the thymus. The subset was: FACS-sorted CD3+ TCRalphabeta- TCRVdelta1+ TCRVdelta2- thymocytes. The CDR3 sequence is CALGEPRRALILGDPLHTDKLIF. The CDR3 nucleotides read TGTGCTCTTGGGGAACCTCGGAGGGCCTTGATACTGGGGGATCCCCTACACACCGATAAACTCATCTTT.